One and the same sample provided the 3 T cell receptor beta chains below, sequenced in a study of T cell repertoires in cytomegalovirus infection. TCRdb ran MiXCR on the reads and lists one entry per CDR3 protein. The table records some 130,000 distinct CDR3 sequences, roughly 9% of them present only once. The sample consisted of PBMCs. These TCRs come from a human donor in good health (CMV status not recorded). Some clones in this sample may be carry-over from other donors' samples.

The genes are TRBV27 and TRBJ2-5, with D unclear. Trimming removed 1 base at V and 1 base at J, with 10 bases between. CDR1 is MNHEY and CDR2 is SMNVEV in the germline V gene (reference sequence). The CDR3 has 15 residues. This chain's CDR3 is CASSLYTSPQETQYF. In nucleotides, the CDR3 is TGTGCCAGCAGTTTATATACCTCGCCCCAAGAGACCCAGTACTTC.

Only a few counts were recorded for this clonotype. A much larger clone is a single base away; this may be a read error. This rearrangement joins TRBV6-5 to TRBJ2-3, with no clear D. Trimming removed 6 bases from V and 2 bases from J, with 3 bases in between. This CDR3 region has 11 residues. CDR1 and CDR2 (germline): MNHEY, SVGAGI. CDR3 nucleotides: TGTGCCAGCAGAGTCACAGATACGCAGTATTTT. It encodes CASRVTDTQYF.

This clonotype was seen many times. V usage is TRBV2 and J usage is TRBJ2-1; TRBD1 matches at 7 bases. The junction had 7 bases not matched to a gene; V was cut back by 8 bases and J by 6 bases. The CDR3 is made up of 13 amino acids. The germline V gene has CDR1 SNHLY and CDR2 FYNNEI. The CDR3 protein is CASRLTGSNEQFF. In DNA, the CDR3 is TGTGCCAGCCGCTTGACAGGGTCCAATGAGCAGTTCTTC.